The entry below gives a single T cell receptor beta chain sequence along with its context. What it binds is not known. This specimen belongs to a study of identical twins. V shed 2 bases, J shed 1 base, and the junction held 6 bases outside the gene matches. CDR3 size: 16 residues. Germline V gene lookup returns CDR1 SGHAT and CDR2 FQNNGV. Study outcomes and limitations: Conclusions were based on cross-sectional statistical analysis, without following the same donors.

TCRdb called the 5' RACE reads again in MiXCR, with one record for every CDR3 protein. This sample has 650,000 to 800,000 distinct CDR3 sequences; 8.6% occur once, and the top ten carry approximately 0.96%. This same sample was also taken into another study, of yellow fever vaccine responses in identical twins.

V and J are TRBV11-2 and TRBJ2-3; 7 bases match TRBD2. This receptor was obtained from a woman younger than 30 in good health. Sequencing was carried out using PBMCs. The CDR3 spells CASSLIVGGGTDTQYF. Here the CDR3 DNA reads TGTGCCAGCAGCTTAATCGTGGGGGGGGGCACAGATACGCAGTATTTT.